The rows below give T cell receptor beta chains drawn from one sample of a study of blood T cell repertoires in COVID-19. Data came from immunoSEQ multiplex PCR; TCRdb stores just in-frame clones and leaves some out. The repertoire holds 40,000 to 50,000 clones, with over 70% as singletons. The sequencing sample was made of peripheral blood. Receptors originate from a woman of 80 years or more with COVID-19, enrolled during active disease. The CDR3 runs from the conserved cysteine through the conserved F or W. The order of the fields is J gene, V gene, D gene, clone size, CDR3 DNA, CDR3 protein. D genes are given only for firm matches. Some rows mark clone size as missing; the rest say once, few, many or name a class of expanded clone.

>TRBJ2-1|TRBV24-1|TRBD2|.
TGTGCCACCAGTGAGGTAGCGGGAGGGGGGGCCTACAATGAGCAGTTCTTC
CATSEVAGGGAYNEQFF
>TRBJ2-7|TRBV18|TRBD2|.
TGTGCCAGCTCACCGCCCCCGGGGGGTTACGAGCAGTACTTC
CASSPPPGGYEQYF
>TRBJ2-1|TRBV4-1|TRBD2|.
TGCGCCAGCAGCCAAGAGGGAACTAGCGGTTACAATGAGCAGTTCTTC
CASSQEGTSGYNEQFF
>TRBJ1-1|TRBV19|.|.
TGTGCCAGTACAGTTCAGGGGCCGAACACTGAAGCTTTCTTT
CASTVQGPNTEAFF
>TRBJ1-2|TRBV28|.|.
TGTGCCAGCAAATCGGGGGGCGTCCAGGAGGGCTACACCTTC
CASKSGGVQEGYTF
>TRBJ2-1|TRBV4-1|.|.
TGCGCCAGCAGCCCAGGCCCTATGGGTGAGCAGTTCTTC
CASSPGPMGEQFF
>TRBJ2-2|TRBV11-2|TRBD2|.
TGTGCCAGCAGCCTCGCGGGGGGAAGGCCCGGGGAGCTGTTTTTT
CASSLAGGRPGELFF
>TRBJ2-2|TRBV29-1|.|few
TGCAGCGTTGACGGGTCGTCCGGGGAGCTGTTTTTT
CSVDGSSGELFF
>TRBJ2-7|TRBV7-2|TRBD1|.
TGTGCCAGCAGCTACGACGGGACAGGGGGCACCTACGAGCAGTACTTC
CASSYDGTGGTYEQYF
>TRBJ1-2|TRBV6-1|TRBD1|.
TGTGCCAGCAGTGGACAAGGGACAGGGCTAGGGAACGACTATGGCTACACCTTC
CASSGQGTGLGNDYGYTF
>TRBJ2-2|TRBV7-9|TRBD2|.
TGTGCCAGCAGCTCAGGGACTAGCGGGAGTTATTACACCGGGGAGCTGTTTTTT
CASSSGTSGSYYTGELFF
>TRBJ1-1|TRBV2|.|.
TGTGCCAGCAATACCCAGGGCCCATGGGCTGAAGCTTTCTTT
CASNTQGPWAEAFF
>TRBJ1-1|TRBV6-6|.|.
TGTGCCAGCAGTTACGTGACAGGACTCACTGAAGCTTTCTTT
CASSYVTGLTEAFF
>TRBJ2-2|TRBV27|TRBD1|.
TGTGCCAGCAGTTTAAGGGGACAGGTCATCGGGGAGCTGTTTTTT
CASSLRGQVIGELFF
>TRBJ2-5|TRBV23-1|TRBD1|.
TGCGCCAGCAGGTGGACAGGGGAAATAGAGACCCAGTACTTC
CASRWTGEIETQYF
>TRBJ2-7|TRBV9|TRBD2|.
TGTGCCAGCAGCCCAGGACTAGCGGGGGGAACTCTAATTAACTACGAGCAGTACTTC
CASSPGLAGGTLINYEQYF
>TRBJ2-7|TRBV6-5|TRBD1|.
TGTGCCAGCATGAGACAGGGGACGGGCTACGAGCAGTACTTC
CASMRQGTGYEQYF
>TRBJ1-6|TRBV18|.|.
TGTGCCAGCTCACACGAGGCCCGGTCACCCCTCCACTTT
CASSHEARSPLHF
>TRBJ1-1|TRBV4-1|.|.
TGCGCCAGCAGCCAAGCCTTTACAGGAGCCCGTAGCAAGAACACTGAAGCTTTCTTT
CASSQAFTGARSKNTEAFF
>TRBJ1-2|TRBV12-3/TRBV12-4|.|.
TGTGCCAGCAGCCTTGCCGGGGGCTATGGCTACACCTTC
CASSLAGGYGYTF
>TRBJ1-4|TRBV7-8|TRBD1|.
TGTGCCAGCAGCTCAAGACAAGGGACAGGGGGTAGGGAAAAACTGTTTTTT
CASSSRQGTGGREKLFF
>TRBJ1-1|TRBV3-1/TRBV3-2|.|.
TGTGCCAGCAGCCAAGGGGGGCTCACTGAAGCTTTCTTT
CASSQGGLTEAFF
>TRBJ2-1|TRBV6-5|.|once
TGTGCCAGCAGCCAGGGGCCCGCCTCCTACAATGAGCAGTTCTTC
CASSQGPASYNEQFF
>TRBJ1-4|TRBV30|TRBD1|.
TGTGCCTGGAGCGAGGGGACAGGCCGTAATGAAAAACTGTTTTTT
CAWSEGTGRNEKLFF
>TRBJ1-2|TRBV28|.|.
TGTGCCAGCAGCGAACGGGGTGGCTACACCTTC
CASSERGGYTF
>TRBJ1-2|TRBV5-1|.|.
TGCGCCAGCACAAACCCAGGGTATGGCTACACCTTC
CASTNPGYGYTF
>TRBJ1-3|TRBV27|.|.
TGTGCCAGCAGCCTCGGACGGGACTCTGGAAACACCATATATTTT
CASSLGRDSGNTIYF